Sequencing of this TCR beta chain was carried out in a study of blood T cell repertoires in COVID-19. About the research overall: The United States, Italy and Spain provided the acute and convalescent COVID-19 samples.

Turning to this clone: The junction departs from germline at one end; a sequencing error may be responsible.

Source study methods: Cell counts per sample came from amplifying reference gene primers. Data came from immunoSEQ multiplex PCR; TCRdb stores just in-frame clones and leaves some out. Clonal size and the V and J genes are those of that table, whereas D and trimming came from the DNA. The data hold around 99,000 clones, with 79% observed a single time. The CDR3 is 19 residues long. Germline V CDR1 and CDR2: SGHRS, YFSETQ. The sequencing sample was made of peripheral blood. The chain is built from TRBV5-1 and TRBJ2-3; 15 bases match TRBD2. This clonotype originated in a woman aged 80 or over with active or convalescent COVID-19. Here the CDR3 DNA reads TGTGCCAGCAGCCTGGGACTAGCGGGAGGCCCCTACGACACAGATACGCAGTATTTT. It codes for CASSLGLAGGPYDTDTQYF. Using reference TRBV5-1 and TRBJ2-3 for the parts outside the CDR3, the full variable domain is KAGVTQTPRYLIKTRGQQVTLSCSPISGHRSVSWYQQTPGQGLQFLFEYFSETQRNKGNFPGRFSGRQFSNSRSEMNVSTLELGDSALYLCASSLGLAGGPYDTDTQYFGPGTRLTVL.